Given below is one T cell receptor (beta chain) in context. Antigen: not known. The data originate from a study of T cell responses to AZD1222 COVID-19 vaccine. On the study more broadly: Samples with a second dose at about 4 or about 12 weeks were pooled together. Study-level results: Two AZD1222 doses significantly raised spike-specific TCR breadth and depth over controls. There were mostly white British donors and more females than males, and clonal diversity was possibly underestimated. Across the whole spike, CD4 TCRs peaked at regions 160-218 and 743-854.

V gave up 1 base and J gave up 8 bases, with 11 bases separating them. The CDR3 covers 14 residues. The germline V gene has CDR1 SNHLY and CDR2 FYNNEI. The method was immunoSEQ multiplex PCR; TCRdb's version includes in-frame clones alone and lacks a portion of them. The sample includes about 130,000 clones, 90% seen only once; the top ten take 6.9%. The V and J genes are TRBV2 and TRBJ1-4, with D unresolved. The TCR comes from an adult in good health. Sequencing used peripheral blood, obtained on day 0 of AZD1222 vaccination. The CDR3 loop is CASSEGGPWEKLFF. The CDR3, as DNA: TGTGCCAGCAGTGAAGGGGGTCCTTGGGAAAAACTGTTTTTT. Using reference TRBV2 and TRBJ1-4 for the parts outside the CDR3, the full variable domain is EPEVTQTPSHQVTQMGQEVILRCVPISNHLYFYWYRQILGQKVEFLVSFYNNEISEKSEIFDDQFSVERPDGSNFTLKIRSTKLEDSAMYFCASSEGGPWEKLFFGSGTQLSVL.